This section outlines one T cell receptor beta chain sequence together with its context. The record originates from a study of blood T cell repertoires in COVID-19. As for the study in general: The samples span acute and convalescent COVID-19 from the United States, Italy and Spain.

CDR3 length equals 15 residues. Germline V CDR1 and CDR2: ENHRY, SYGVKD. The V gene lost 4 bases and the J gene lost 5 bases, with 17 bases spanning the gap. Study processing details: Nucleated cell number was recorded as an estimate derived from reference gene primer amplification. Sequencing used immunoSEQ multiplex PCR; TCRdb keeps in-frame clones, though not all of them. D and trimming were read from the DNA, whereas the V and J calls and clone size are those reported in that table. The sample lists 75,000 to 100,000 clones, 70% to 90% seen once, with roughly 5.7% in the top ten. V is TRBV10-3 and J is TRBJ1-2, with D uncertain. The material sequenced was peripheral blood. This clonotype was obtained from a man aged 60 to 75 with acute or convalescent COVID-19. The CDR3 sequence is CAISGGIQDLYGYTF. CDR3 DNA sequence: TGTGCCATCAGTGGCGGGATACAAGACCTATATGGCTACACCTTC.